Given below is one T cell receptor beta chain in context. The target antigen is unknown. Here immunoSEQ multiplex PCR was the method, and the copy in TCRdb shows in-frame clones only, minus some. The data show about 60,000 clones, 84% seen once. This entry comes from a study of a mutant IDH1 vaccine in newly diagnosed glioma. Study background: The earlier regimen, radiotherapy, temozolomide, or both, was most often both.

V dropped 2 bases and J dropped 7 bases, with 11 bases sitting between them. Germline V CDR1 and CDR2: MNHEY, SVGAGI. CDR3 length: 14 residues. Time point of the sample: week 23, last vaccination. Vaccination comprised doses that each held 300 ug of mutant IDH1 20-mer peptide, plus topical imiquimod. The chain joins TRBV6-5 to TRBJ2-2; tentatively, D is TRBD1 (5 bases). This TCR was sampled from a man aged 18-30 years with glioma. Here the sequenced sample was PBMCs, taken from a glioma patient whose treatment included an IDH1 peptide vaccine. CDR3 sequence reads: CASSYGRAGGELFF. Here the CDR3 DNA reads TGTGCCAGCAGTTACGGCAGGGCCGGCGGGGAGCTGTTTTTT.